The source of this T cell receptor beta chain is a study of T cell changes during pregnancy in multiple sclerosis. Between the trimmed V and J ends, which lost 0 bases and 8 bases, there was a span of 14 bases. Germline-derived CDR1 and CDR2 are MNHEY and SVGAGI. The CDR3 covers 16 residues. The data were produced by immunoSEQ multiplex PCR, yet TCRdb's version contains in-frame clones alone and is incomplete. The table shows about 70,000 clones, with about 92% occurring only once. The sequence was collected from a female donor in good health, enrolled as a control in a pregnancy study. V and J are TRBV6-5 and TRBJ1-6; D might be TRBD1 (6 bases). Sequenced material: CD8+ T cells from peripheral blood mononuclear cells, taken in the third trimester of pregnancy. The CDR3 nucleotides are TGTGCCAGCAGTTACTCGAGTAACAGGGAGTATTCACCCCTCCACTTT. It translates to CASSYSSNREYSPLHF.